This TCR beta chain appears in the sequencing data of a study of cytomegalovirus exposure and HLA in healthy donors. This CDR3 spans 12 amino acids. CDR1 is MNHEY, CDR2 SVGAGI, per germline. The ends were cut back, 0 bases at V and 9 bases at J, with 8 bases in the middle. General study points: A later analysis linked a missense DCLRE1C variant to TCR beta V- and J-gene trimming. An assumption of roughly uniform sequencing depth across donors underlay the presence/absence analyses.

With respect to this clone: Its cognate antigen is unknown.

PCR amplification relied on 60 Vbeta primers (plus 13 Jbeta primers). Profiling relied on immunoSEQ multiplex PCR, and the TCRdb table lists in-frame clones only, not all of them. The data hold 75,000 to 100,000 clones, with around 77% observed a single time. This sequence was found in a man aged 35-49 years in good health and CMV-seronegative. The chain uses TRBV6-5 and TRBJ1-1, with D unresolved. Sequencing was carried out using PBMCs. The CDR3 region is CASSYSSGKAFF. The CDR3 DNA reads TGTGCCAGCAGTTACTCATCGGGGAAAGCTTTCTTT.